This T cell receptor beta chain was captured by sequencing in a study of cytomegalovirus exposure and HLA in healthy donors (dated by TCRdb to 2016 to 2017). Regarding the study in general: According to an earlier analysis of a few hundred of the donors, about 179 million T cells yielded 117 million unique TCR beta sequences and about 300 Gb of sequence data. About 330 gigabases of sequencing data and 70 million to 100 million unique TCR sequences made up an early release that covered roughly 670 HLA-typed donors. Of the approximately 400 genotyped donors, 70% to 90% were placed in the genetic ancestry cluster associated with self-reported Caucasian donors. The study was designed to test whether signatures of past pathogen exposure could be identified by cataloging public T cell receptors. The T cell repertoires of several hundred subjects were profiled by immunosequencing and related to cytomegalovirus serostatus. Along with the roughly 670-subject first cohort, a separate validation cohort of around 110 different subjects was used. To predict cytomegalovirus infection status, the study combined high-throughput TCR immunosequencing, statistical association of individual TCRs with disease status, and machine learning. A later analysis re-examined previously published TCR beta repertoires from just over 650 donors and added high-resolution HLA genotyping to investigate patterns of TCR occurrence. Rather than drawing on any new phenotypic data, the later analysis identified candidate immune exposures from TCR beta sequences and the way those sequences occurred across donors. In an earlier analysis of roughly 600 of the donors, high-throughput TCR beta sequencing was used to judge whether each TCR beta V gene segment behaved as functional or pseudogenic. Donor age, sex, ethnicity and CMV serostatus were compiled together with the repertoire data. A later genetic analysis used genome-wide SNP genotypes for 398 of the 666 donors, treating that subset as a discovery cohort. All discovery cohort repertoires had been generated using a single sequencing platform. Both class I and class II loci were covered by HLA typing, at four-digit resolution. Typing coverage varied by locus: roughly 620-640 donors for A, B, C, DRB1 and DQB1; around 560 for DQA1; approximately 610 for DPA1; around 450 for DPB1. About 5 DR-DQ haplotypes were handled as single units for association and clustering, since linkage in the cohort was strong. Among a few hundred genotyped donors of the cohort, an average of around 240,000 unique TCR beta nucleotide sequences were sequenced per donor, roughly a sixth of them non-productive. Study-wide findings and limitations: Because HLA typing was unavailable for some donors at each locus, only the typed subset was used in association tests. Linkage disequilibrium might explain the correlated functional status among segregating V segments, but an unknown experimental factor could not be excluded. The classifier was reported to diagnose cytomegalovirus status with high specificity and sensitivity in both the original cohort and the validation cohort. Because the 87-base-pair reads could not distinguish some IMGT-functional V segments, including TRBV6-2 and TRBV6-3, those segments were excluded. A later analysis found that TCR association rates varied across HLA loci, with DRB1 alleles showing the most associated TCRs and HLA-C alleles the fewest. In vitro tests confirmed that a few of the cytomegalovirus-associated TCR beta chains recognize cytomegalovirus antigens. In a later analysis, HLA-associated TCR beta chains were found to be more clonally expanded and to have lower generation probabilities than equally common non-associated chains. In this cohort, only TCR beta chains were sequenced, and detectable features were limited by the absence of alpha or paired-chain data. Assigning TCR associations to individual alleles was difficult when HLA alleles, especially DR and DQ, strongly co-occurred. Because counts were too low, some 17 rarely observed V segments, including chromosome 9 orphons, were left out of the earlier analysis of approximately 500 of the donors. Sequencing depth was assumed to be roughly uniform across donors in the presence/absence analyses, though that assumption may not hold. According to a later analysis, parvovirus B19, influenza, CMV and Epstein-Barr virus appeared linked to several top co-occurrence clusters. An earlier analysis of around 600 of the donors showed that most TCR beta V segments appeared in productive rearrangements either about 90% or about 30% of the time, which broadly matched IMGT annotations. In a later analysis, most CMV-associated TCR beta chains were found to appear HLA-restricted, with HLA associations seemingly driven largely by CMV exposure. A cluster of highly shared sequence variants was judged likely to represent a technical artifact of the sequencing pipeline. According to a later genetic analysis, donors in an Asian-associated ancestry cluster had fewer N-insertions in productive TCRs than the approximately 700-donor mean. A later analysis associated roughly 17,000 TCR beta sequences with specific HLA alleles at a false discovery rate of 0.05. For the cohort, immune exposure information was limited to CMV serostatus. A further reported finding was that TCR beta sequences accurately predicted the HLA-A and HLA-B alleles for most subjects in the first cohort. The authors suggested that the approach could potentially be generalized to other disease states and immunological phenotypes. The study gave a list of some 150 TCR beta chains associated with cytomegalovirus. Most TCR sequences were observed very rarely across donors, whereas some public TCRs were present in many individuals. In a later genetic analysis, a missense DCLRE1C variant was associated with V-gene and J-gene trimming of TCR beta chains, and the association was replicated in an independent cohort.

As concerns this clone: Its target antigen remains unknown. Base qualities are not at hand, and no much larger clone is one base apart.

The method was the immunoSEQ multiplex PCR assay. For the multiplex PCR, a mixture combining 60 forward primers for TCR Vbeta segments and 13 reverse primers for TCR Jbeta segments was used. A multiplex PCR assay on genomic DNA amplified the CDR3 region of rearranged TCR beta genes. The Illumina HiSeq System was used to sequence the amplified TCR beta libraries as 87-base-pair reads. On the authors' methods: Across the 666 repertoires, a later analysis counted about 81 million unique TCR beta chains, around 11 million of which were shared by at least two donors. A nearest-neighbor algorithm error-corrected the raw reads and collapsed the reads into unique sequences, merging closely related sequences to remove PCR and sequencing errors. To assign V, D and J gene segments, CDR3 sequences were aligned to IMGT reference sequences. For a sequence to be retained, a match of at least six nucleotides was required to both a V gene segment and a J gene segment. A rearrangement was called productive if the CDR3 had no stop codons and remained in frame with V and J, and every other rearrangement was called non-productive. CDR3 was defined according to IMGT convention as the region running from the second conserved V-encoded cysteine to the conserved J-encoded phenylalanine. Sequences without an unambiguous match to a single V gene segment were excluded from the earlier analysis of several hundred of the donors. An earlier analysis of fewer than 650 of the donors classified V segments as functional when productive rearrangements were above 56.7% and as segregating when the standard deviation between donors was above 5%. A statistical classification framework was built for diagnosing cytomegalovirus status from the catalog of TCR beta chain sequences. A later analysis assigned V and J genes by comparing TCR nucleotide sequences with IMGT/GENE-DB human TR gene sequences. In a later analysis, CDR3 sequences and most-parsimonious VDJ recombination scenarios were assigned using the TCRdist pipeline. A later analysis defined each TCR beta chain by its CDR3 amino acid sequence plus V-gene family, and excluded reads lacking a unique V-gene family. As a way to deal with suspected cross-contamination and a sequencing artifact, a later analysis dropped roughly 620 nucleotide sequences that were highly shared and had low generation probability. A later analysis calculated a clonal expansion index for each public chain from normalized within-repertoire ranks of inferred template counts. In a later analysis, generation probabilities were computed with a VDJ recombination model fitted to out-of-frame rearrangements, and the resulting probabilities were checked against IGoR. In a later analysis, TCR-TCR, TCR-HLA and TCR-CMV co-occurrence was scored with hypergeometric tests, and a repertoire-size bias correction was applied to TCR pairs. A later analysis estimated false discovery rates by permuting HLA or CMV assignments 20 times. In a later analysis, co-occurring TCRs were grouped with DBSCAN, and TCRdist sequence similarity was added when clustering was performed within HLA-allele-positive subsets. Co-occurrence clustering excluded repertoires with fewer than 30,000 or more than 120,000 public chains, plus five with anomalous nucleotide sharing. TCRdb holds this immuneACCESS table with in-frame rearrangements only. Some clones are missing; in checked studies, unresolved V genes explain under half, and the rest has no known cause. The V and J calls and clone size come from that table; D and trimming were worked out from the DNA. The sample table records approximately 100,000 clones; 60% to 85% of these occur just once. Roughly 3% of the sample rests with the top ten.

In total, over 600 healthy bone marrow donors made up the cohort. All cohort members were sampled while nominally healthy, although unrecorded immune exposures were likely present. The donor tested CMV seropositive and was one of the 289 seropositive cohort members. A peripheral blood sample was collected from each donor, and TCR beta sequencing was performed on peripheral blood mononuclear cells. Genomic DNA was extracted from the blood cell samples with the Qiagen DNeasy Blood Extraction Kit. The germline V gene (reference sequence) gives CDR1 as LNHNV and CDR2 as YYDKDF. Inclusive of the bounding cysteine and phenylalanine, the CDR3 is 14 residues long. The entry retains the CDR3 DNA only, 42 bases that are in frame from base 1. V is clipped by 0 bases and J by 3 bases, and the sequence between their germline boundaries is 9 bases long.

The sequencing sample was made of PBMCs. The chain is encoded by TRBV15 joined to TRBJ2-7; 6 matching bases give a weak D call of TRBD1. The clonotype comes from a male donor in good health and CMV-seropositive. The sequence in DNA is TGTGCCACCAGCAGAGATCAGGGGAACTACGAGCAGTACTTC. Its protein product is CATSRDQGNYEQYF.